Described below is a single T cell receptor (beta chain) sequence and its context. Its cognate antigen is unknown. The data were taken from a study of T cell responses to AZD1222 COVID-19 vaccine. General observations from the study: Donors skewed white British and female; clonal diversity was possibly underestimated. Only after the peak T cell response were repertoires sampled. Spike-specific TCR depth and breadth grew after two AZD1222 doses.

Profiling relied on immunoSEQ multiplex PCR, and the TCRdb table lists in-frame clones only, not all of them. The repertoire holds some 170,000 clones, with around 94% as singletons. The CDR3 runs 14 residues. Trimming at V came to 7 bases and at J to 5 bases, leaving 10 bases not matched to a gene. Germline values: CDR1 SGHRS, CDR2 YFSETQ. This chain links TRBV5-1 with TRBJ1-1, with 8 bases that match TRBD1. Material: peripheral blood, obtained on day 0 of AZD1222 vaccination. The sequence derives from an adult in good health. CDR3 residues: CASRSGQGETEAFF. CDR3 sequence (DNA): TGCGCCAGCCGCTCTGGACAGGGCGAAACTGAAGCTTTCTTT.